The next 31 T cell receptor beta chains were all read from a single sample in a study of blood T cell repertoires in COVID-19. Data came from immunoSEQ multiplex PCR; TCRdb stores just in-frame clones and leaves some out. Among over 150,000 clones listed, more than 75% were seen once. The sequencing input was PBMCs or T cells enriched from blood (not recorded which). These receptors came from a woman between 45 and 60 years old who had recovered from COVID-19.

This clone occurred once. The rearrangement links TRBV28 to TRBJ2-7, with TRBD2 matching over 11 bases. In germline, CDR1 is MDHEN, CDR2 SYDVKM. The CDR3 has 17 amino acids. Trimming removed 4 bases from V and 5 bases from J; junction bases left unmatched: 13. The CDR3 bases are TGTGCCAGCAGTTCCGCCGGGACTAGCGGACTAGCCGACGAGCAGTACTTC. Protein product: CASSSAGTSGLADEQYF. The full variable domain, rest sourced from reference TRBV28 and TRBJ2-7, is DVKVTQSSRYLVKRTGEKVFLECVQDMDHENMFWYRQDPGLGLRLIYFSYDVKMKEKGDIPEGYSVSREKKERFSLILESASTNQTSMYLCASSSAGTSGLADEQYFGPGTRLTVT.

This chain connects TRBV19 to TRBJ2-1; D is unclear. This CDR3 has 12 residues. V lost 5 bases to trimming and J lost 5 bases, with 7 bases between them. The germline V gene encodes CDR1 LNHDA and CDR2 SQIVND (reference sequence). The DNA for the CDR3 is TGTGCCAGTAGTGCCCAGGACAATGAGCAGTTCTTC. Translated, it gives CASSAQDNEQFF.

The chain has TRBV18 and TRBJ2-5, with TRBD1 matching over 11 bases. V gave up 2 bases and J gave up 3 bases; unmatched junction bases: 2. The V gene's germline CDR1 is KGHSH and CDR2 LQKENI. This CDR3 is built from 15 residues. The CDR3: CASSPWTGGEETQYF. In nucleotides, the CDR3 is TGTGCCAGCTCACCATGGACAGGGGGCGAAGAGACCCAGTACTTC.

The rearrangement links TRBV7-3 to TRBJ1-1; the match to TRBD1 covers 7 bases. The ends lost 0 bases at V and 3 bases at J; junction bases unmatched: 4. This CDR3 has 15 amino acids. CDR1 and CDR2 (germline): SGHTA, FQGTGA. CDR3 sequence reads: CASSLTGGWDTEAFF. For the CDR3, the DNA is TGTGCCAGCAGCTTAACAGGGGGCTGGGACACTGAAGCTTTCTTT.

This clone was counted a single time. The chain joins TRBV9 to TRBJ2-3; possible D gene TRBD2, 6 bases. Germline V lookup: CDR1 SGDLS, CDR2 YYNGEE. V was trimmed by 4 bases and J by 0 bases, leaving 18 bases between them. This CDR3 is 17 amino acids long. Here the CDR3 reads CASSFSPAGTSTDTQYF. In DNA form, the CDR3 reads TGTGCCAGCAGCTTCTCCCCTGCGGGGACTAGCACAGATACGCAGTATTTT.

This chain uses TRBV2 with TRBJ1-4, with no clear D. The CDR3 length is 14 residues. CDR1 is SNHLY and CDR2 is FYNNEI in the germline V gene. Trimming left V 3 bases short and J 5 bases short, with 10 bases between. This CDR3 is CASSEREGNEKLFF. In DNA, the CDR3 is TGTGCCAGCAGTGAGCGGGAAGGGAATGAAAAACTGTTTTTT.

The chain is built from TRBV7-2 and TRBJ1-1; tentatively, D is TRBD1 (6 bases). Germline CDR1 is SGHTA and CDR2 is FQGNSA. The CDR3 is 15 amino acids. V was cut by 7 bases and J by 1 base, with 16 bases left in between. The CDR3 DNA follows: TGTGCCAGCAATGATCAGGGGCTTCCGAACACTGAAGCTTTCTTT. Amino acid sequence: CASNDQGLPNTEAFF.

Written as DNA, the CDR3 is TGTGCCAGCTCACCGATGGGGACAGGGCTAAACACCATATATTTT. This codes for CASSPMGTGLNTIYF. The V and J genes are TRBV18 and TRBJ1-3; 9 bases map to TRBD1. Germline CDR1 and CDR2: KGHSH and LQKENI. V lost 3 bases to trimming and J lost 6 bases; unmatched junction nucleotides: 6. CDR3 length equals 15 residues. Drawing the rest from reference TRBV18 and TRBJ1-3, the complete variable domain is NAGVMQNPRHLVRRRGQEARLRCSPMKGHSHVYWYRQLPEEGLKFMVYLQKENIIDESGMPKERFSAEFPKEGPSILRIQQVVRGDSAAYFCASSPMGTGLNTIYFGEGSWLTVV.

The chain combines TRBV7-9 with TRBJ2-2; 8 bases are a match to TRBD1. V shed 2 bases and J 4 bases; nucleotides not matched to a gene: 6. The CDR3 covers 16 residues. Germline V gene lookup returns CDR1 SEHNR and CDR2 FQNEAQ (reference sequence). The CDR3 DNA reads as TGTGCCAGCAGCTTACAGGGGGCGGTGAGCACCGGGGAGCTGTTTTTT. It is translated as CASSLQGAVSTGELFF.

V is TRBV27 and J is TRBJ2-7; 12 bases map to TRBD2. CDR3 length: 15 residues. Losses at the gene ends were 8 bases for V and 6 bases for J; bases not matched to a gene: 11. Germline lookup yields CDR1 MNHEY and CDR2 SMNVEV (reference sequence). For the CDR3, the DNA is TGTGCCAGCGACCCCCTAGCGGGAGGGCCGAGCGAGCAGTACTTC. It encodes CASDPLAGGPSEQYF.

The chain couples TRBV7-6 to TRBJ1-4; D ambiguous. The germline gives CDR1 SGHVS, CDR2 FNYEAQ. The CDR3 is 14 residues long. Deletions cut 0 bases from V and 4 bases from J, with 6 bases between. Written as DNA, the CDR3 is TGTGCCAGCAGCTTAGCCGGTTATAATGAAAAACTGTTTTTT. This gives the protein CASSLAGYNEKLFF.

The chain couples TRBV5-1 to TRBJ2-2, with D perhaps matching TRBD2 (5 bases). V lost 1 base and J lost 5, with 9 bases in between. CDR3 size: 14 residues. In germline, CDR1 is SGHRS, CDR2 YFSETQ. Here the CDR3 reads CASSLISGTGELFF. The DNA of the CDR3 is TGCGCCAGCAGCTTGATTTCGGGAACCGGGGAGCTGTTTTTT.

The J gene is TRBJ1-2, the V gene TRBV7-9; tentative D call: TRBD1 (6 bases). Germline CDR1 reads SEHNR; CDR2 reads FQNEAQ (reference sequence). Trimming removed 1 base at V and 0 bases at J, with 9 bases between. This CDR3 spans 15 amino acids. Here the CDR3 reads CASSLVGGANYGYTF. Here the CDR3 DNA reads TGTGCCAGCAGCTTAGTTGGGGGCGCTAACTATGGCTACACCTTC.

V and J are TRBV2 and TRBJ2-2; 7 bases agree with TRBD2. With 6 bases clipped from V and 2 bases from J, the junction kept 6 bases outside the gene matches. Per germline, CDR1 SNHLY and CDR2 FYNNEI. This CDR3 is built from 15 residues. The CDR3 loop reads CASSISGINTGELFF. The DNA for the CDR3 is TGTGCCAGCAGCATAAGCGGGATTAACACCGGGGAGCTGTTTTTT.

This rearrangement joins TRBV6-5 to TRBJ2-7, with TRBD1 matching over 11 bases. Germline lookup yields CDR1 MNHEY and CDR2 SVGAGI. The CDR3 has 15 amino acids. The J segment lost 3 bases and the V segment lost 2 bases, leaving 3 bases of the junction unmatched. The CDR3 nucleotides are TGTGCCAGCAGTTACGTGGGGACAGGGGGCTACGAGCAGTACTTC. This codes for CASSYVGTGGYEQYF.

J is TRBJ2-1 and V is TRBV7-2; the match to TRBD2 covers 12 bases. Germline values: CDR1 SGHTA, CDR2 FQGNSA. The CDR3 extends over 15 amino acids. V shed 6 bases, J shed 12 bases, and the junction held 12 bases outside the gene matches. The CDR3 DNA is TGTGCCAGCAGTGGAGCGGCTAGCGGGAGGGTACGGCAGTTCTTC. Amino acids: CASSGAASGRVRQFF.

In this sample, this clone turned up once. The CDR3, as DNA: TGTGCCAGCAGCTCACTAGCGGGAGACTACGAGCAGTACTTC. It codes for CASSSLAGDYEQYF. The rearrangement joins TRBV6-5 to TRBJ2-7, with 11 bases identical to TRBD2. The V and J ends lost 6 bases and 3 bases, in that order; junction bases with no gene match: 4. The CDR3 sequence is 14 residues long. The germline gives CDR1 MNHEY, CDR2 SVGAGI.

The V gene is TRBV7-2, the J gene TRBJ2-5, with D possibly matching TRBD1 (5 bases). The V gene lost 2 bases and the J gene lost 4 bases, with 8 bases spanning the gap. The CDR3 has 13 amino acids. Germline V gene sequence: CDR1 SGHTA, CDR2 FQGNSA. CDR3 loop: CASSLNRLETQYF. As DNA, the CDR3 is TGTGCCAGCAGCTTAAACAGGCTAGAGACCCAGTACTTC.

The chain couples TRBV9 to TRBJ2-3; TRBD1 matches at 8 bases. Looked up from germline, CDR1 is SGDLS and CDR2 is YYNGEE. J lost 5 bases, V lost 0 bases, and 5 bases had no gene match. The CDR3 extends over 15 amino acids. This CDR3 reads CASSVAQGAQDTQYF. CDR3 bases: TGTGCCAGCAGCGTAGCCCAGGGGGCGCAAGATACGCAGTATTTT.

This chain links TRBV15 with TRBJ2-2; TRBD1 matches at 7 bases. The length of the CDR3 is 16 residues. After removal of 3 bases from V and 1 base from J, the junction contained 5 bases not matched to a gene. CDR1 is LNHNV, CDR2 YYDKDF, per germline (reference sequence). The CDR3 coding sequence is TGTGCCACCAGCAGGGAGACAGGGATGAACACCGGGGAGCTGTTTTTT. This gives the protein CATSRETGMNTGELFF.

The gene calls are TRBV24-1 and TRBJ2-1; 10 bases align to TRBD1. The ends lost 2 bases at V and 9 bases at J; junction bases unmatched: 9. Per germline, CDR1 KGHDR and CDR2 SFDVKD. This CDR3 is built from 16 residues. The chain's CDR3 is CATSDWGDRGTREQFF. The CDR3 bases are TGTGCCACCAGTGATTGGGGGGACAGGGGTACCCGTGAGCAGTTCTTC.

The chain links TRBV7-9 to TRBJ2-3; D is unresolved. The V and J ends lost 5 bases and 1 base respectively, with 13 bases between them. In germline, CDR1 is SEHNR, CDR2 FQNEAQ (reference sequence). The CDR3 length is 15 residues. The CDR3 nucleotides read TGTGCCAGCAGCCAGTGGCTAGTAGGCACAGATACGCAGTATTTT. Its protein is CASSQWLVGTDTQYF.

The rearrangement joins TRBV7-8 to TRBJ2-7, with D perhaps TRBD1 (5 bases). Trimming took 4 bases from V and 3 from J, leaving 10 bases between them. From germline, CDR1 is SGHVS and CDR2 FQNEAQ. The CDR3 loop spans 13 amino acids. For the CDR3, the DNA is TGTGCCAGCAGCTCACCAGGGTACTACGAGCAGTACTTC. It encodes CASSSPGYYEQYF. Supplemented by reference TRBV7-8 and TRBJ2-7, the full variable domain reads GAGVSQSPRYKVAKRGQDVALRCDPISGHVSLFWYQQALGQGPEFLTYFQNEAQLDKSGLPSDRFFAERPEGSVSTLKIQRTQQEDSAVYLCASSSPGYYEQYFGPGTRLTVT.

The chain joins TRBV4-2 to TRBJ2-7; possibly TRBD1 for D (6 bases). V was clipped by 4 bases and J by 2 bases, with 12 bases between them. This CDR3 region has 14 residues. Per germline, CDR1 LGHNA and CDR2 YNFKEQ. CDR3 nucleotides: TGTGCCAGCAGCCTGGAGACAGGAGCCTACGAGCAGTACTTC. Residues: CASSLETGAYEQYF.

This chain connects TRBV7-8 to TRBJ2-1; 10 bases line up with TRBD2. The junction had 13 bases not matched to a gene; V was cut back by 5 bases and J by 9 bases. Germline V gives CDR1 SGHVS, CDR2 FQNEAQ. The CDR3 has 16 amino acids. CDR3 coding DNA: TGTGCCAGCAGCCGAGGACTAGCGGAGTTAAGGGGTGAGCAGTTCTTC. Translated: CASSRGLAELRGEQFF.

Here the CDR3 DNA reads TGTGCCAGCAGTTCCGCGAGGAACACCGGGGAGCTGTTTTTT. Amino acids: CASSSARNTGELFF. The chain couples TRBV2 to TRBJ2-2, with no clear D. Looked up from germline, CDR1 is SNHLY and CDR2 is FYNNEI. CDR3 length: 14 amino acids. Trimming pared 5 bases from V and 1 base from J, leaving 8 bases between. The full variable domain, its missing parts supplied by reference TRBV2 and TRBJ2-2, is EPEVTQTPSHQVTQMGQEVILRCVPISNHLYFYWYRQILGQKVEFLVSFYNNEISEKSEIFDDQFSVERPDGSNFTLKIRSTKLEDSAMYFCASSSARNTGELFFGEGSRLTVL.

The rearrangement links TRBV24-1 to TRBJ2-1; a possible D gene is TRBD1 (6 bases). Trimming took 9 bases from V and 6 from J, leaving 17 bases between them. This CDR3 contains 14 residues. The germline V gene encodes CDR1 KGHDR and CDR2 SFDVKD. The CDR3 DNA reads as TGTGCCACCTCGCCCAGGGGCGCGGTCAATGAGCAGTTCTTC. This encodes CATSPRGAVNEQFF.

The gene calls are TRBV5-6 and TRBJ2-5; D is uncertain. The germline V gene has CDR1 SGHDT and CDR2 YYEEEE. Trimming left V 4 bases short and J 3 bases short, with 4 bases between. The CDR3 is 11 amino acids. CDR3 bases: TGTGCCAGCAGCATCAAAGAGACCCAGTACTTC. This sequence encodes CASSIKETQYF.

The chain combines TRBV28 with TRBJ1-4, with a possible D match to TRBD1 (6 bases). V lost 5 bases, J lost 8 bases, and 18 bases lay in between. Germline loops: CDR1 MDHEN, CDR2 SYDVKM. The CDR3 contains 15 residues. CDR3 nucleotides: TGTGCCAGCAGTGTCTCCGGACAGTATAAGGAAAAACTGTTTTTT. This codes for CASSVSGQYKEKLFF.

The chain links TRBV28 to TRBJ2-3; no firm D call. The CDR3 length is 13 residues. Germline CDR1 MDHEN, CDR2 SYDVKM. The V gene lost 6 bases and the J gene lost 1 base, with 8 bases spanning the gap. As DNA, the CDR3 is TGTGCCAGCAGACAGCACGGCACAGATACGCAGTATTTT. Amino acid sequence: CASRQHGTDTQYF.

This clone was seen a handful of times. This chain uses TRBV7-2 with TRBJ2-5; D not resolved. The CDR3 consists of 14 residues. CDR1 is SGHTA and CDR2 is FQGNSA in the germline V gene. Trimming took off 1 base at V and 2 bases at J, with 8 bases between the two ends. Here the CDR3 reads CASSLVPGQETQYF. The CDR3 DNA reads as TGTGCCAGCAGCTTAGTGCCAGGACAAGAGACCCAGTACTTC.